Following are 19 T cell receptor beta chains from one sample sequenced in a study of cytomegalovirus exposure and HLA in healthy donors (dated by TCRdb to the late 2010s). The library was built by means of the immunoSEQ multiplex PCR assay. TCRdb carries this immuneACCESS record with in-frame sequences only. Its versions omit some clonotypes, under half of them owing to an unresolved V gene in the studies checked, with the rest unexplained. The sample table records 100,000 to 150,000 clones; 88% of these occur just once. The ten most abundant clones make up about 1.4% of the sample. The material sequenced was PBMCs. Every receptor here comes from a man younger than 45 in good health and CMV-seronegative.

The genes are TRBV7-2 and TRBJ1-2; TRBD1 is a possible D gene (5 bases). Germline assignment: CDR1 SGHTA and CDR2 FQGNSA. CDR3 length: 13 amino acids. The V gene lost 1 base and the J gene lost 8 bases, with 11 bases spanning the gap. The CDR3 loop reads CASSLVQGSGYTF. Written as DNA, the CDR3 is TGTGCCAGCAGCTTAGTGCAGGGTAGCGGCTACACCTTC.

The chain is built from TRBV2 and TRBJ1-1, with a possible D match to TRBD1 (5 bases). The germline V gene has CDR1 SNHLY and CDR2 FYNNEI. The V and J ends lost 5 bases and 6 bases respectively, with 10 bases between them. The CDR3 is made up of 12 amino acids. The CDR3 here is CASSPRGAEAFF. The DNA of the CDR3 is TGTGCCAGCAGTCCCCGGGGGGCTGAAGCTTTCTTT.

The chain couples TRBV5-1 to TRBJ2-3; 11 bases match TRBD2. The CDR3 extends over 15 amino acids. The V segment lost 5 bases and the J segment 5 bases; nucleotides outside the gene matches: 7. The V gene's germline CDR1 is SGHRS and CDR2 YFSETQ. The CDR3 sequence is CASRIAGGMGDTQYF. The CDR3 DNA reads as TGCGCCAGCAGAATAGCGGGAGGGATGGGAGATACGCAGTATTTT.

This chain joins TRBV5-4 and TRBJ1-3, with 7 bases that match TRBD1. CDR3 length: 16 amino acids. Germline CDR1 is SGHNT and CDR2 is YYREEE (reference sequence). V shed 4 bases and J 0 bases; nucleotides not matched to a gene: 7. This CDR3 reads CASSPGQRVSGNTIYF. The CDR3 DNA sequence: TGTGCCAGCAGCCCGGGACAGAGGGTCTCTGGAAACACCATATATTTT. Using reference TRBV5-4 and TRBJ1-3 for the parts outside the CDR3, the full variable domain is ETGVTQSPTHLIKTRGQQVTLRCSSQSGHNTVSWYQQALGQGPQFIFQYYREEENGRGNFPPRFSGLQFPNYSSELNVNALELDDSALYLCASSPGQRVSGNTIYFGEGSWLTVV.

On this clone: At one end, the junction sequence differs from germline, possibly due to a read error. CDR3 bases: TGTGCCAGCAGTCGCCCAGAGACTGGTTCCAAGTCCTTC. The encoded protein is CASSRPETGSKSF. V is TRBV6-5 and J is TRBJ1-2; the D is unclear. The CDR3 contains 13 residues. CDR1 is MNHEY and CDR2 is SVGAGI in the germline V gene.

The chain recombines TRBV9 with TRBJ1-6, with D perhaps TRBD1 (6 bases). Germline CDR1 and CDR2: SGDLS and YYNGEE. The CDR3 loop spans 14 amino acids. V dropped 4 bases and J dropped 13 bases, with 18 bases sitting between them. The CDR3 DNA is TGTGCCAGCAGCCCGAAACAGGGAAGGGGGCCCCTCCACTTT. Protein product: CASSPKQGRGPLHF.

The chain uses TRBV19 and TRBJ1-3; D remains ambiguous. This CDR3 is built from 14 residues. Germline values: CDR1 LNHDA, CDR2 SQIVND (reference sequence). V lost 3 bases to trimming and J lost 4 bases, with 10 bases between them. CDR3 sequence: CASSMAVAGNTIYF. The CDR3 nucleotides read TGTGCCAGTAGTATGGCAGTAGCCGGAAACACCATATATTTT.

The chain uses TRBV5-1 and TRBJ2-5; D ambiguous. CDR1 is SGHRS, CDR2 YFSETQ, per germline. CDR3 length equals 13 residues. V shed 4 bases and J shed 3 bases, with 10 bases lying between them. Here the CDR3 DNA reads TGCGCCAGCAGCCCATATTCGGAAGAGACCCAGTACTTC. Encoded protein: CASSPYSEETQYF.

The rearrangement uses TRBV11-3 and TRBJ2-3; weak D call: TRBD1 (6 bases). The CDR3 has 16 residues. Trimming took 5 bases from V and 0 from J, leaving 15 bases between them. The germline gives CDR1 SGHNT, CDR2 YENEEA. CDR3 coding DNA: TGTGCCAGCAGCCGCACAGGGTCCGTAAGCACAGATACGCAGTATTTT. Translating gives CASSRTGSVSTDTQYF.

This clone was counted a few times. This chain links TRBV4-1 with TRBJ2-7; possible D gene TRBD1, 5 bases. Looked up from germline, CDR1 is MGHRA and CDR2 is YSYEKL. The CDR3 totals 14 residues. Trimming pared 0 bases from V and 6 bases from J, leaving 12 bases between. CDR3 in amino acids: CASSQDRAPFEQYF. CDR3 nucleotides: TGCGCCAGCAGCCAAGACAGGGCCCCCTTCGAGCAGTACTTC.

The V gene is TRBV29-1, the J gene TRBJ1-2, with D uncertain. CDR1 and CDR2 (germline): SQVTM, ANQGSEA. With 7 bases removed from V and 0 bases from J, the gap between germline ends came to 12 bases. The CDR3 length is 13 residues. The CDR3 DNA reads TGCAGCGGGGCCCAGGCAGCTAACTATGGCTACACCTTC. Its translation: CSGAQAANYGYTF.

CDR3 in amino acids: CASSLTVNTEAFF. The CDR3, as DNA: TGTGCCAGCAGCTTAACAGTGAACACTGAAGCTTTCTTT. This sequence joins TRBV7-9 and TRBJ1-1; D uncertain. Germline CDR1 and CDR2: SEHNR and FQNEAQ (reference sequence). V was pared by 2 bases and J by 0 bases, with 4 bases between. The CDR3 consists of 13 residues.

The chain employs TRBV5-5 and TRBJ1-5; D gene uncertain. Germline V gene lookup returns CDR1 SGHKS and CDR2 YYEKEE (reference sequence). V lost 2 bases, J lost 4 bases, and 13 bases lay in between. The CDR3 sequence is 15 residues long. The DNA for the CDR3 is TGTGCCAGCAGCTTCGGCAGTGCAGGAAATCAGCCCCAGCATTTT. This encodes CASSFGSAGNQPQHF.

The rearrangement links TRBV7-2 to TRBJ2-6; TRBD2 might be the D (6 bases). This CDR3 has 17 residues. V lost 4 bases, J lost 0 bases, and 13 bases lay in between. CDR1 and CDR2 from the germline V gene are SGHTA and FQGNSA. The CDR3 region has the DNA TGTGCCAGCAGCTGGTGGCGGGATTACTCTGGGGCCAACGTCCTGACTTTC. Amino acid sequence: CASSWWRDYSGANVLTF. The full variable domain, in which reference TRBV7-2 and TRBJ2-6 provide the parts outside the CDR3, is GAGVSQSPSNKVTEKGKDVELRCDPISGHTALYWYRQSLGQGLEFLIYFQGNSAPDKSGLPSDRFSAERTGGSVSTLTIQRTQQEDSAVYLCASSWWRDYSGANVLTFGAGSRLTVL.

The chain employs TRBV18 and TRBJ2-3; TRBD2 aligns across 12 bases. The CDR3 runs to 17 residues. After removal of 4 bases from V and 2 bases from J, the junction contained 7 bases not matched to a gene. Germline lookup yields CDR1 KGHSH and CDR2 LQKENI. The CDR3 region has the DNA TGTGCCAGCTCACTGACCGGACTAGCGGGGATCACAGATACGCAGTATTTT. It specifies CASSLTGLAGITDTQYF.

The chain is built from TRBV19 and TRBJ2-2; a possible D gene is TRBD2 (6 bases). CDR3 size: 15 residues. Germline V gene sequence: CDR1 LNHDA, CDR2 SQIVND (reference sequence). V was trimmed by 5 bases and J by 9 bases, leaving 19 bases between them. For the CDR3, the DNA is TGTGCCAGTAGTCCGATACCAATCGGGAGTAGGGAGCTGTTTTTT. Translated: CASSPIPIGSRELFF.

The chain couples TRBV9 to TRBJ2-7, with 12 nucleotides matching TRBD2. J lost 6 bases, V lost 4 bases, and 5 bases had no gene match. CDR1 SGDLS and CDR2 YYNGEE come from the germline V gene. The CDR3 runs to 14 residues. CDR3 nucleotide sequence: TGTGCCAGCAGCTCAGGACTAGCGGGGTCCGAGCAGTACTTC. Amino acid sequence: CASSSGLAGSEQYF.

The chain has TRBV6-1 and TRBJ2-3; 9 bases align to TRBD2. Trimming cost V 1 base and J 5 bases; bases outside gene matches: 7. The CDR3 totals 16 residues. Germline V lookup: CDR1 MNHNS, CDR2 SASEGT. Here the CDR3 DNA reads TGTGCCAGCAGTGAAGGGGTAGCGGGAGACGTAGATACGCAGTATTTT. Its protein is CASSEGVAGDVDTQYF.

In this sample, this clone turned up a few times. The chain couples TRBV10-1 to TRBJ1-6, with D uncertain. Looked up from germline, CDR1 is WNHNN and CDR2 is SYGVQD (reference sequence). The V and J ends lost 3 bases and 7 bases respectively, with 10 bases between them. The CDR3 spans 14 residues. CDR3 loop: CASSETAPNSPLHF. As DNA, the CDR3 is TGCGCCAGCAGTGAAACAGCCCCAAATTCACCCCTCCACTTT.